This passage covers 25 T cell receptor beta chains from one sample sequenced in a study of T cell changes during pregnancy in multiple sclerosis (dated by TCRdb to the late 2010s). To prepare the library, the immunoSEQ multiplex PCR assay was applied. Imported from immuneACCESS, the table was reduced by TCRdb to in-frame sequences with V and J called. These copies leave out some clones; in studies compared against another copy, an unresolved V gene accounts for under half, and the cause of the remainder is not known. Across this sample there are some 40,000 clones, with almost 95% seen only once. The top ten constitute about 0.37% of the sample. The starting material was CD4+ T cells from peripheral blood mononuclear cells, obtained after pregnancy. The receptors derive from a female donor with multiple sclerosis, enrolled in a pregnancy study.

V and J are TRBV6-5 and TRBJ2-7, with 7 bases identical to TRBD1. Germline V gene sequence: CDR1 MNHEY, CDR2 SVGAGI. CDR3 size: 13 residues. V was clipped by 6 bases and J by 6 bases; unmatched bases: 8. Here the CDR3 DNA reads TGTGCCAGCAGGGACAGGTACTCGAGCGAGCAGTACTTC. Its translation: CASRDRYSSEQYF.

This chain links TRBV7-9 with TRBJ2-1, with TRBD2 as a possible D gene (6 bases). The CDR3 length is 15 residues. The germline gives CDR1 SEHNR, CDR2 FQNEAQ (reference sequence). The V end lost 5 bases, the J end lost 2 bases, and 13 bases lay between the germline ends. The CDR3 sequence is CASSDGGFPYNEQFF. The CDR3 DNA reads TGTGCCAGCAGCGATGGGGGGTTCCCCTACAATGAGCAGTTCTTC. The whole variable domain, remainder taken from reference TRBV7-9 and TRBJ2-1, is DTGVSQNPRHKITKRGQNVTFRCDPISEHNRLYWYRQTLGQGPEFLTYFQNEAQLEKSRLLSDRFSAERPKGSFSTLEIQRTEQGDSAMYLCASSDGGFPYNEQFFGPGTRLTVL.

DNA for the CDR3: TGCGCCAGCAGCTTGGTCCCACAGGGGTGGTCCCCGAATCAGCCCCAGCATTTT. Protein sequence: CASSLVPQGWSPNQPQHF. The gene calls are TRBV5-1 and TRBJ1-5; 7 bases agree with TRBD1. The length of the CDR3 is 18 residues. CDR1 is SGHRS, CDR2 YFSETQ, per germline. The V gene end was trimmed by 0 bases and the J gene end by 4 bases; junction bases not matched to a gene: 13.

The J gene is TRBJ2-1, the V gene TRBV14; possibly TRBD1 for D (6 bases). Trimming left V 0 bases short and J 6 bases short, with 9 bases between. This CDR3 spans 14 amino acids. The germline V gene has CDR1 SGHDN and CDR2 FVKESK. CDR3 coding DNA: TGTGCCAGCAGCCAAGAGGCAGGGGTCAATGAGCAGTTCTTC. Encoded protein: CASSQEAGVNEQFF.

The chain employs TRBV14 and TRBJ1-1; no clear D gene. Trimming pared 4 bases from V and 0 bases from J, leaving 15 bases between. Germline assignment: CDR1 SGHDN and CDR2 FVKESK. The CDR3 is 16 amino acids. The CDR3 region has the DNA TGTGCCAGCAGCCCTCATATGGCGGCTCTGAACACTGAAGCTTTCTTT. Amino acids: CASSPHMAALNTEAFF.

This chain joins TRBV28 and TRBJ1-1; TRBD1 matches at 7 bases. Germline values: CDR1 MDHEN, CDR2 SYDVKM. The CDR3 consists of 14 residues. V lost 6 bases to trimming and J lost 6 bases; unmatched junction nucleotides: 10. CDR3 amino acids: CASSRRDRDAEAFF. DNA of the CDR3: TGTGCCAGCAGCCGTCGTGACAGGGATGCTGAAGCTTTCTTT.

The V gene is TRBV19, the J gene TRBJ2-2; tentatively, D is TRBD2 (6 bases). The germline gives CDR1 LNHDA, CDR2 SQIVND (reference sequence). V was shortened by 5 bases and J by 5 bases, with 12 bases between the two germline ends. The CDR3 runs 14 residues. This chain's CDR3 is CASSWTMGTGELFF. Here the CDR3 DNA reads TGTGCCAGTAGTTGGACTATGGGGACCGGGGAGCTGTTTTTT.

The chain combines TRBV11-2 with TRBJ2-7, with 11 bases aligning to TRBD1. The CDR3 is 16 residues long. Per the germline V gene, CDR1 is SGHAT and CDR2 is FQNNGV. V shed 5 bases, J shed 5 bases, and the junction held 11 bases outside the gene matches. The CDR3 nucleotides read TGTGCCAGCAGCAATATAGGGGGGGACAGGGGGAACGAGCAGTACTTC. This gives the protein CASSNIGGDRGNEQYF.

V and J are TRBV5-5 and TRBJ1-2, with TRBD1 as a possible D gene (6 bases). V dropped 5 bases and J dropped 2 bases, with 10 bases sitting between them. CDR3 length: 13 amino acids. Looked up from germline, CDR1 is SGHKS and CDR2 is YYEKEE (reference sequence). CDR3 bases: TGTGCCAGCAGGCCCACAGGGAACTATGGCTACACCTTC. Protein product: CASRPTGNYGYTF.

This chain uses TRBV7-9 with TRBJ2-1, with 7 bases aligning to TRBD2. The CDR3 consists of 14 residues. CDR1 and CDR2 from the germline V gene are SEHNR and FQNEAQ (reference sequence). The ends lost 3 bases at V and 8 bases at J; junction bases unmatched: 7. The CDR3 loop is CASSLTGGEDEQFF. CDR3 in DNA: TGTGCCAGCAGCTTGACGGGGGGTGAGGATGAGCAGTTCTTC.

CDR3 region: CASSPDRGGSPLHF. CDR3 in DNA: TGTGCCAGCAGCCCGGACAGGGGTGGTTCACCCCTCCACTTT. This chain connects TRBV5-6 to TRBJ1-6; 9 positions agree with TRBD1. The CDR3 consists of 14 residues. Germline CDR1 is SGHDT and CDR2 is YYEEEE. With V trimmed by 4 bases and J by 9 bases, 5 bases remained unmatched. Looking up the rest from reference TRBV5-6 and TRBJ1-6 gives the full variable domain: DAGVTQSPTHLIKTRGQQVTLRCSPKSGHDTVSWYQQALGQGPQFIFQYYEEEERQRGNFPDRFSGHQFPNYSSELNVNALLLGDSALYLCASSPDRGGSPLHFGNGTRLTVT.

The chain links TRBV25-1 to TRBJ2-5; D is undetermined. Germline V gene sequence: CDR1 MGHDK, CDR2 SYGVNS. This CDR3 is built from 12 residues. Trimming removed 1 base at V and 7 bases at J, with 7 bases between. The CDR3 sequence: CASSELGVTQYF. Here the CDR3 DNA reads TGTGCCAGCAGTGAATTGGGCGTGACCCAGTACTTC.

Here the CDR3 reads CASSDPSGSYEQYF. The DNA for the CDR3 is TGTGCCAGCAGTGATCCTAGCGGATCCTACGAGCAGTACTTC. This chain connects TRBV2 to TRBJ2-7; 7 bases line up with TRBD2. The CDR3 has 14 residues. Germline loops: CDR1 SNHLY, CDR2 FYNNEI. The junction had 3 bases not matched to a gene; V was cut back by 3 bases and J by 1 base.

The chain uses TRBV7-2 and TRBJ2-5, with D maybe TRBD1 (5 bases). Germline CDR1 and CDR2: SGHTA and FQGNSA. CDR3 length: 15 amino acids. V lost 1 base to trimming and J lost 4 bases, with 13 bases between them. The CDR3 sequence is CASSLDGRGGETQYF. The CDR3, as DNA: TGTGCCAGCAGCTTAGACGGAAGGGGCGGAGAGACCCAGTACTTC.

V usage is TRBV6-6 and J usage is TRBJ1-5; tentatively, D is TRBD1 (5 bases). CDR3 size: 14 residues. The germline V and J ends were trimmed by 6 bases and 3 bases, with 12 bases remaining between them. CDR1 is MNHNY, CDR2 SVGAGI, per germline (reference sequence). The CDR3 is CASRTWGDNQPQHF. CDR3 nucleotide sequence: TGTGCCAGCAGGACGTGGGGGGACAATCAGCCCCAGCATTTT.

The genes are TRBV4-1 and TRBJ1-5, with D uncertain. The CDR3 runs 13 residues. Per the germline V gene, CDR1 is MGHRA and CDR2 is YSYEKL. V was trimmed by 3 bases and J by 6 bases, leaving 9 bases between them. CDR3 nucleotides: TGCGCCAGCAGCCATCCGGCGGTTCAGCCCCAGCATTTT. This gives the protein CASSHPAVQPQHF.

This sequence joins TRBV9 and TRBJ1-6, with D possibly TRBD1 on 5 matching bases. This CDR3 is built from 15 residues. Germline V CDR1 and CDR2: SGDLS, YYNGEE. Deletions cut 4 bases from V and 2 bases from J, with 10 bases between. CDR3 sequence (DNA): TGTGCCAGCAGCCCCACGACAGCCTATAATTCACCCCTCCACTTT. It encodes CASSPTTAYNSPLHF.

The V gene is TRBV5-1, the J gene TRBJ2-5, with D tentatively TRBD1 (5 bases). The CDR3 runs 13 residues. Germline assignment: CDR1 SGHRS and CDR2 YFSETQ. The V end lost 5 bases, the J end lost 3 bases, and 11 bases lay between the germline ends. The CDR3 spells CASSYGAEETQYF. The CDR3 DNA reads TGCGCCAGCAGTTATGGGGCGGAAGAGACCCAGTACTTC.

This clone was counted a single time. V gene TRBV12-5 combines with J gene TRBJ1-1; 8 bases line up with TRBD1. Per germline, CDR1 LGHNT and CDR2 FRNRAP. The V and J ends lost 6 bases and 8 bases, in that order; junction bases with no gene match: 8. The CDR3 has 13 residues. For the CDR3, the DNA is TGTGCTAGTGGACTCGGACAGGGAGCCGAAGCTTTCTTT. Its translation is CASGLGQGAEAFF.

This chain joins TRBV29-1 and TRBJ1-1; 9 nucleotides line up with TRBD1. The CDR3 totals 14 residues. Germline trimming cut 2 bases from V and 4 bases from J; bases unmatched to any gene: 5. The germline gives CDR1 SQVTM, CDR2 ANQGSEA. CDR3 protein: CSVELQGAFTEAFF. DNA of the CDR3: TGCAGCGTTGAATTACAGGGGGCCTTCACTGAAGCTTTCTTT.

The chain carries TRBV4-2 and TRBJ1-5; possible D gene TRBD1, 5 bases. Germline V gives CDR1 LGHNA, CDR2 YNFKEQ. The V gene lost 3 bases and the J gene lost 3 bases, with 12 bases spanning the gap. There are 15 residues in the CDR3. CDR3 DNA sequence: TGTGCCAGCAGCCATCGTGCAGGGAACAATCAGCCCCAGCATTTT. Amino acids: CASSHRAGNNQPQHF.

V gene TRBV2 combines with J gene TRBJ2-2; 8 nucleotides align to TRBD2. The CDR3 consists of 16 residues. The germline gives CDR1 SNHLY, CDR2 FYNNEI. J gave up 6 bases and V 6 bases, and 12 bases lay outside the gene matches. The CDR3 sequence: CASRGISGAGAGELFF. The CDR3 DNA reads TGTGCCAGCAGAGGAATTAGCGGGGCCGGGGCCGGGGAGCTGTTTTTT.

The gene calls are TRBV5-1 and TRBJ1-2, with D unresolved. Per germline, CDR1 SGHRS and CDR2 YFSETQ. The CDR3 is made up of 17 amino acids. Trimming removed 0 bases from V and 0 bases from J, with 15 bases in between. As DNA, the CDR3 is TGCGCCAGCAGCTTGGTTAATCGCGGGGAGTCTAACTATGGCTACACCTTC. It translates to CASSLVNRGESNYGYTF.

The table lists this clone with a count of one. This sequence joins TRBV5-1 and TRBJ2-7; 9 bases line up with TRBD2. With 4 bases clipped from V and 0 bases from J, the junction kept 11 bases outside the gene matches. Germline V gene lookup returns CDR1 SGHRS and CDR2 YFSETQ. This CDR3 has 17 amino acids. The CDR3 reads CASSPSGGGARSYEQYF. The CDR3 DNA follows: TGCGCCAGCAGCCCCTCTGGCGGGGGGGCCCGCTCCTACGAGCAGTACTTC.

The chain is built from TRBV5-1 and TRBJ2-3, with 7 bases that match TRBD2. Germline V gene lookup returns CDR1 SGHRS and CDR2 YFSETQ. The CDR3 is made up of 17 amino acids. The junction had 10 bases not matched to a gene; V was cut back by 0 bases and J by 3 bases. The DNA of the CDR3 is TGCGCCAGCAGCTTGGGTTCCGGCGGGGGAGGTACAGATACGCAGTATTTT. As protein: CASSLGSGGGGTDTQYF.